This T cell receptor (beta chain) was observed in a study of shared T cell receptors in the human thymus. Assay used: immunoSEQ multiplex PCR; TCRdb lists only in-frame clones, some missing. The sample lists 550,000 to 800,000 clones, 80% to 90% occurring once. Germline loops: CDR1 MNHEY, CDR2 SVGAGI. With 10 bases removed from V and 0 bases from J, the gap between germline ends came to 16 bases. CDR3 size: 15 residues. Another study also made use of these data, one on human thymus T cells. From that second work: Resected material from corrective heart surgery provided the thymus tissue analysed. Thymic and blood repertoires showed apparently biased V and J gene usage.

The chain carries TRBV6-5 and TRBJ1-3; D perhaps matches TRBD1 (6 bases). The TCR comes from a girl under three years old with a congenital heart defect. Specimen: thymocytes. Here the CDR3 reads CATGGGVFSGNTIYF. CDR3 in DNA: TGTGCCACCGGCGGGGGCGTCTTCTCTGGAAACACCATATATTTT.